These T cell receptor beta chains were read from a single sample in a study of beta chain features in type 1 diabetes. The repertoire was sequenced with immunoSEQ multiplex PCR; TCRdb's copy has only in-frame clones and lacks some. The sample lists 600,000 to 700,000 clones, over 10% occurring once. Sequenced: naive CD4+ T cells from blood. The receptor set was obtained from a man aged 30 to 45 with type 1 diabetes. CDR3s include the opening cysteine and the closing phenylalanine or tryptophan. The D gene is left open where the match is weak. Clone sizes are given selectively: once, few, many, or a class where the clone is expanded.

V gene	D gene	clone size	J gene	CDR3 protein	CDR3 DNA
TRBV4-3	.	.	TRBJ2-2	CASSQGVYSASNTGELFF	TGCGCCAGCAGCCAAGGGGTTTACAGCGCCTCGAACACCGGGGAGCTGTTTTTT
TRBV4-2	.	few	TRBJ2-7	CASSQEGSGWSSYEQYF	TGTGCCAGCAGCCAAGAGGGGAGCGGTTGGAGCTCCTACGAGCAGTACTTC
TRBV4-3	.	.	TRBJ2-6	CASSTHGVSSGANVLTF	TGCGCCAGCAGTACCCACGGGGTGAGCTCTGGGGCCAACGTCCTGACTTTC
TRBV28	.	.	TRBJ1-4	CASNSGGSLSFF	TGTGCCAGCAATTCGGGGGGCAGTTTGTCGTTTTTT
TRBV19	.	.	TRBJ2-7	CASSTGRLSSYEQYF	TGTGCCAGTAGTACCGGACGGTTGAGCTCCTACGAGCAGTACTTC
TRBV18	.	.	TRBJ2-4	CASSPRNIAKNIQYF	TGTGCCAGCTCACCACGGAACATAGCCAAAAACATTCAGTACTTC
TRBV28	.	few	TRBJ1-2	CASSLTVYGYTF	TGTGCCAGCAGTTTGACAGTCTATGGCTACACCTTC
TRBV19	.	.	TRBJ2-5	CASSKGGETQYF	TGTGCCAGTAGTAAGGGGGGCGAGACCCAGTACTTC
TRBV6-5	.	.	TRBJ2-3	CASSRGRPSTDTQYF	TGTGCCAGCAGTCGAGGACGGCCTAGCACAGATACGCAGTATTTT
TRBV6-6	.	few	TRBJ2-6	CASRNRVSGANVLTF	TGTGCCAGCAGAAACAGGGTCTCTGGGGCCAACGTCCTGACTTTC
TRBV18	TRBD1	once	TRBJ2-7	CASSPMVVGTATYEQYF	TGTGCCAGCTCACCAATGGTTGTGGGGACAGCCACCTACGAGCAGTACTTC
TRBV2	.	.	TRBJ2-1	CASGMGGSYNEQFF	TGTGCCAGCGGTATGGGGGGCTCCTACAATGAGCAGTTCTTC
TRBV7-9	.	.	TRBJ1-2	CASSLVGLEHYTF	TGTGCCAGCAGCTTAGTCGGTCTGGAACACTACACCTTC
TRBV29-1	.	.	TRBJ1-2	CSGGGGMYGYTF	TGCAGCGGAGGGGGAGGGATGTATGGCTACACCTTC
TRBV28	TRBD1	.	TRBJ1-6	CASSHRDRGIDSPLHF	TGTGCCAGCAGCCACCGGGACAGGGGAATAGATTCACCCCTCCACTTT
TRBV5-1	.	.	TRBJ2-1	CASSFAGQRFNEQFF	TGCGCCAGCAGCTTTGCGGGACAGAGATTCAATGAGCAGTTCTTC
TRBV20-1	.	few	TRBJ2-7	CSALSYEQYF	TGCAGTGCTCTGTCCTACGAGCAGTACTTC
TRBV7-2	.	.	TRBJ2-7	CASSLASGLGDSREQYF	TGTGCCAGCAGCTTAGCGTCTGGCCTCGGGGACTCTAGGGAGCAGTACTTC
TRBV29-1	TRBD2	.	TRBJ2-1	CSGGGGAGEQFF	TGCAGCGGCGGCGGGGGGGCCGGTGAGCAGTTCTTC
TRBV2	TRBD1	.	TRBJ1-5	CASSGDRGFNQPQHF	TGTGCCAGCAGTGGGGACAGGGGGTTCAATCAGCCCCAGCATTTT
TRBV15	.	few	TRBJ2-1	CATSRDLAGDHEQFF	TGTGCCACCAGCAGAGATTTGGCAGGGGACCATGAGCAGTTCTTC
TRBV19	TRBD1	.	TRBJ2-1	CASRTGTGSSYNEQFF	TGTGCCAGTAGAACTGGGACAGGGAGCTCCTACAATGAGCAGTTCTTC
TRBV7-2	.	.	TRBJ2-3	CASSLDGVGTDTQYF	TGTGCCAGCAGCTTAGATGGAGTCGGCACAGATACGCAGTATTTT
TRBV30	TRBD1	few	TRBJ2-3	CASRDRGTDTQYF	TGTGCCTCCCGGGACAGGGGCACAGATACGCAGTATTTT
TRBV4-3	.	few	TRBJ2-3	CASSHLGDRGGTQYF	TGCGCCAGCAGCCACCTGGGGGACCGGGGAGGTACGCAGTATTTT
TRBV7-2	.	few	TRBJ2-7	CASSRSDSYEQYF	TGTGCCAGCAGCCGCTCGGACAGCTACGAGCAGTACTTC
TRBV23-1	.	few	TRBJ2-1	CASSQSVQETYNEQFF	TGCGCCAGCAGTCAATCGGTGCAGGAGACATACAATGAGCAGTTCTTC
TRBV29-1	TRBD1	.	TRBJ1-3	CSGETGGPGNTIYF	TGCAGCGGCGAAACAGGGGGCCCTGGAAACACCATATATTTT
TRBV7-2	.	few	TRBJ1-5	CASRISNQPQHF	TGTGCCAGCAGAATAAGCAATCAGCCCCAGCATTTT
TRBV10-3	TRBD1	few	TRBJ1-1	CAIRLTGGVVSEAFF	TGTGCCATCAGGCTGACAGGGGGCGTCGTCTCTGAAGCTTTCTTT
TRBV7-2	.	.	TRBJ2-3	CASSSVVAFTQYF	TGTGCCAGCAGCTCCGTCGTAGCCTTTACGCAGTATTTT
TRBV18	.	few	TRBJ1-2	CASSSSIPGGYTF	TGTGCCAGCTCATCTAGCATCCCCGGTGGCTACACCTTC
TRBV7-9	TRBD1	.	TRBJ1-1	CASSRGQGANTEAFF	TGTGCCAGCAGCCGAGGACAGGGGGCTAACACTGAAGCTTTCTTT
TRBV10-3	.	.	TRBJ2-3	CAISESSGTDTQYF	TGTGCCATCAGTGAGTCGTCGGGCACAGATACGCAGTATTTT
TRBV6-5	.	.	TRBJ1-4	CASSYSGQNYREKLFF	TGTGCCAGCAGTTACTCGGGCCAAAATTACCGTGAAAAACTGTTTTTT
TRBV9	.	.	TRBJ1-1	CASSRRREGWTEAFF	TGTGCCAGCAGTCGCCGAAGAGAAGGTTGGACTGAAGCTTTCTTT
TRBV5-1	TRBD2	.	TRBJ2-3	CASSLEASGGPTDTQYF	TGCGCCAGCAGCTTGGAGGCTAGCGGGGGCCCCACAGATACGCAGTATTTT
TRBV19	TRBD1	.	TRBJ2-3	CASSIGTDYTDTQYF	TGTGCCAGTAGTATTGGGACAGATTACACAGATACGCAGTATTTT
TRBV30	TRBD2	.	TRBJ2-1	CAWRGLAVNYNEQFF	TGTGCCTGGAGAGGACTAGCGGTGAATTACAATGAGCAGTTCTTC
TRBV7-8	TRBD2	.	TRBJ2-7	CASSTGTSANEQYF	TGTGCCAGCAGCACCGGGACTAGCGCGAACGAGCAGTACTTC
TRBV2	TRBD1	.	TRBJ1-6	CASSDQTGGNNSPLHF	TGTGCCAGCAGTGACCAAACAGGGGGCAATAATTCACCCCTCCACTTT
TRBV6-6	.	.	TRBJ2-7	CASSYSRGSYEQYF	TGTGCCAGCAGTTACTCACGAGGGTCTTACGAGCAGTACTTC
TRBV28	.	few	TRBJ2-5	CASSLSFTGQAYRETQYF	TGTGCCAGCAGTTTAAGCTTCACAGGGCAGGCCTATAGAGAGACCCAGTACTTC
TRBV29-1	.	.	TRBJ2-3	CSVEGGTNSTDTQYF	TGCAGCGTTGAGGGGGGCACGAATAGCACAGATACGCAGTATTTT
TRBV19	.	few	TRBJ1-4	CASRRERNEKLFF	TGTGCCAGTAGACGGGAAAGGAATGAAAAACTGTTTTTT
TRBV10-3	.	few	TRBJ2-7	CAIRDSGLYEQYF	TGTGCCATCAGGGACTCGGGTCTCTACGAGCAGTACTTC
TRBV25-1	.	few	TRBJ1-2	CASSFTRYYGYTF	TGTGCCAGCAGTTTTACCCGGTACTATGGCTACACCTTC
TRBV27	.	few	TRBJ1-4	CASSPVSFGPTNEKLFF	TGTGCCAGCAGTCCCGTCTCATTCGGTCCAACTAATGAAAAACTGTTTTTT